This TCR beta chain is drawn from a study of blood T cell repertoires in COVID-19. Study-wide background: PBMCs, B-cell-depleted T cells, or T cells provided the cDNA or gDNA that made up the material.

Germline-derived CDR1 and CDR2 are LGHNA and YNFKEQ. V lost 1 base, J lost 5 bases, and 8 bases lay in between. The length of the CDR3 is 14 residues. TCRdb's table, derived via immunoSEQ multiplex PCR, lists solely in-frame clones and lacks some. The data show about 310,000 clones, roughly 84% seen once. This clonotype was sampled from a man aged 50-59 years with active or convalescent COVID-19. The genes are TRBV4-2 and TRBJ2-2; D is possibly TRBD1 (5 bases). Sequenced: peripheral blood. The CDR3 bases are TGTGCCAGCAGCCAAGCGCAGGGAACCGGGGAGCTGTTTTTT. Translated, it gives CASSQAQGTGELFF.